These 27 T cell receptor beta chains originate from one sample sequenced in a study of T cell clusters in autoimmune cytopenias. TRB rearrangements were amplified by touch-down multiplex PCR with mixed TRB-A/B primers. No DNA is given; TCRdb re-called the multiplex PCR reads and lists each CDR3 protein once. The table lists 2,500 to 3,500 distinct CDR3 sequences. TRB amplification used 250 ng of peripheral blood genomic DNA. The same sample was also used in a study of T cell repertoires in aging, cancer and after chemotherapy.

The specimen sequenced was peripheral blood. The receptor set was obtained from a human donor with an autoimmune cytopenia or autoimmune hepatitis (not recorded which).

This clonotype is deemed medium-sized by its frequency. The CDR3 loop reads CASSSFSDTQYF. This sequence joins TRBV19 and TRBJ2-3. Germline assignment: CDR1 LNHDA and CDR2 SQIVND (reference sequence). The CDR3 loop spans 12 amino acids.

The chain employs TRBV5-6 and TRBJ1-1; the D gene TCRdb calls, TRBD1, cannot be checked with no DNA. The CDR3 has 18 amino acids. The germline gives CDR1 SGHDT, CDR2 YYEEEE. CDR3 protein: CASTPSGRSDLLNTEAFF.

This clonotype is classed as medium-sized (0.01 to 0.1%) by frequency. The chain uses TRBV19 and TRBJ2-3. In germline, CDR1 is LNHDA, CDR2 SQIVND (reference sequence). The CDR3 contains 13 residues. This CDR3 reads CASSAPSTDTQYF.

This clonotype shows up as medium-sized by frequency. The chain links TRBV5-4 to TRBJ2-5; TCRdb's D call, TRBD2, is unchecked because there is no DNA. CDR3 length: 15 amino acids. Germline V gene lookup returns CDR1 SGHNT and CDR2 YYREEE (reference sequence). The CDR3 sequence: CASTTGLAGLETQYF.

In terms of frequency, this clonotype is medium-sized (0.01 to 0.1%). The chain carries TRBV12-3 or TRBV12-4 and TRBJ1-2; no DNA is available, so the TRBD1 call from TCRdb remains unchecked. The length of the CDR3 is 14 residues. The CDR3 sequence is CASSSWTGDYGYTF.

This clonotype is deemed medium-sized by its frequency. The chain has TRBV7-9 and TRBJ2-1; TCRdb lists TRBD1, though no DNA is available to test this call. The CDR3 loop spans 16 amino acids. CDR1 is SEHNR and CDR2 is FQNEAQ in the germline V gene (reference sequence). The CDR3 loop is CASRDGTQYPSNEQFF.

V is TRBV11-3 and J is TRBJ1-3. The germline gives CDR1 SGHNT, CDR2 YENEEA. The CDR3 has 15 residues. This chain's CDR3 is CASSIPISSGNTIYF.

This sequence joins TRBV5-1 and TRBJ2-5; TCRdb outputs TRBD1, but without DNA this stays unchecked. The CDR3 runs to 12 residues. The germline V gene encodes CDR1 SGHRS and CDR2 YFSETQ. The CDR3 protein is CAIRGAGETQYF.

This clonotype shows up as medium-sized by frequency. V usage is TRBV13 and J usage is TRBJ1-2; TCRdb gives TRBD1 as the D gene, but with no DNA this cannot be confirmed. CDR3 size: 15 residues. CDR1 is PRHDT and CDR2 is FYEKMQ in the germline V gene (reference sequence). CDR3 region: CASSLRGRQWNGYTF.

This chain links TRBV5-6 with TRBJ2-2; there is no DNA to check the TCRdb D call of TRBD1. Germline V gives CDR1 SGHDT, CDR2 YYEEEE. The CDR3 is 16 amino acids. The CDR3 sequence: CASSLTGTRNTGELFF.

The chain links TRBV12-3 or TRBV12-4 to TRBJ1-5; TCRdb indicates TRBD1, and absent DNA this call remains unverified. CDR3 size: 14 residues. CDR3 residues: CASSRTGFGQPQHF.

In terms of frequency, this clonotype is medium-sized. The CDR3 here is CASSLGNEQFF. This chain uses TRBV13 with TRBJ2-1. In germline, CDR1 is PRHDT, CDR2 FYEKMQ (reference sequence). There are 11 residues in the CDR3.

This chain joins TRBV27 and TRBJ1-2. This CDR3 contains 12 residues. In germline, CDR1 is MNHEY, CDR2 SMNVEV (reference sequence). The CDR3 here is CASSPEGYGYTF.

According to its frequency, this clonotype is medium-sized. The chain joins TRBV29-1 to TRBJ2-5; absent DNA, TCRdb's TRBD2 call cannot be checked. The CDR3 has 15 amino acids. The germline gives CDR1 SQVTM, CDR2 ANQGSEA. CDR3 region: CSVGPSEMYQETQYF.

The rearrangement uses TRBV10-2 and TRBJ1-4; TCRdb selects TRBD1, and the lack of DNA leaves this call unchecked. The CDR3 runs 13 residues. Germline-derived CDR1 and CDR2 are WSHSY and SAAADI. CDR3 region: CASNRDGDEKLFF.

This chain connects TRBV5-6 to TRBJ2-2; TCRdb gives TRBD1 as the D gene, but with no DNA this cannot be confirmed. This CDR3 spans 13 amino acids. Germline lookup yields CDR1 SGHDT and CDR2 YYEEEE. CDR3 sequence: CASSLVGVGELFF.

By frequency, this clonotype is medium-sized. The CDR3 region is CASSPGLAGPGNEETQYF. The J gene is TRBJ2-5, the V gene TRBV5-4; the D call from TCRdb, TRBD2, cannot be confirmed without DNA. Germline V gives CDR1 SGHNT, CDR2 YYREEE (reference sequence). This CDR3 has 18 amino acids. Combining the CDR3 with reference TRBV5-4 and TRBJ2-5 gives the whole variable domain ETGVTQSPTHLIKTRGQQVTLRCSSQSGHNTVSWYQQALGQGPQFIFQYYREEENGRGNFPPRFSGLQFPNYSSELNVNALELDDSALYLCASSPGLAGPGNEETQYFGPGTRLLVL.

This clonotype is classed as medium-sized by frequency. The chain uses TRBV12-3 or TRBV12-4 and TRBJ2-5; the TCRdb call, TRBD1, lacks DNA for checking. The CDR3 has 15 residues. CDR3 sequence reads: CASSSTGTNKETQYF.

This clonotype is large by frequency. This rearrangement joins TRBV29-1 to TRBJ2-2; the TCRdb D gene call, TRBD2, has no DNA to confirm it. In germline, CDR1 is SQVTM, CDR2 ANQGSEA. CDR3 length: 16 amino acids. CDR3 sequence reads: CSVGLAGGPNTGELFF.

V usage is TRBV6-2 or TRBV6-3 and J usage is TRBJ2-3; TCRdb indicates TRBD2, and absent DNA this call remains unverified. CDR1 and CDR2 (germline): MNHEY, SVGEGT. The length of the CDR3 is 17 residues. The CDR3 loop is CATREGRGGLRGGPQYF.

This clonotype is classed as medium-sized (0.01 to 0.1%) by frequency. The chain employs TRBV30 and TRBJ2-7; TCRdb names TRBD1, which stays unverified in the absence of DNA. This CDR3 comprises 15 residues. The germline V gene encodes CDR1 GTSNPN and CDR2 SVGIG (reference sequence). The CDR3 reads CASSYSKTGVGEQYF.

This clonotype ranks as medium-sized in terms of frequency. The V and J genes are TRBV19 and TRBJ2-6; TCRdb gives TRBD1 as the D gene, but with no DNA this cannot be confirmed. This CDR3 comprises 16 residues. In germline, CDR1 is LNHDA, CDR2 SQIVND (reference sequence). The CDR3 sequence: CASNQGFISGANVLTF.

This clonotype registers medium-sized by frequency. CDR3 amino acids: CASSPLGSGSEKLFF. The chain has TRBV19 and TRBJ1-4. The CDR3 extends over 15 amino acids. The germline V gene encodes CDR1 LNHDA and CDR2 SQIVND (reference sequence). The full variable domain, with the rest looked up from reference TRBV19 and TRBJ1-4, is DGGITQSPKYLFRKEGQNVTLSCEQNLNHDAMYWYRQDPGQGLRLIYYSQIVNDFQKGDIAEGYSVSREKKESFPLTVTSAQKNPTAFYLCASSPLGSGSEKLFFGSGTQLSVL.

By frequency, this clonotype registers large. The chain employs TRBV29-1 and TRBJ1-1; TCRdb lists TRBD1, though no DNA is available to test this call. Germline V CDR1 and CDR2: SQVTM, ANQGSEA. CDR3 length: 14 amino acids. CDR3 residues: CSVFGGWGETEAFF.

The chain carries TRBV6-5 and TRBJ1-6; without DNA, the TCRdb call of TRBD1 cannot be checked. The V gene's germline CDR1 is MNHEY and CDR2 SVGAGI. The CDR3 contains 16 residues. CDR3 sequence: CASSYSVAGGGSPLHF.

This clonotype ranks as medium-sized in terms of frequency. CDR3 amino acids: CASHPGQSSYNEQFF. The chain joins TRBV6-5 to TRBJ2-1; lacking DNA, the TRBD1 call made by TCRdb goes unchecked. CDR3 length: 15 amino acids. The germline gives CDR1 MNHEY, CDR2 SVGAGI.

Its frequency marks this clonotype as medium-sized. This sequence joins TRBV5-4 and TRBJ2-7; TCRdb lists TRBD1, though no DNA is available to test this call. Germline CDR1 reads SGHNT; CDR2 reads YYREEE (reference sequence). The CDR3 contains 15 residues. The CDR3 sequence is CASSTATGMKYEQYF.